The clone carrying this T cell receptor beta chain has only a few counts. What it binds is not known. This entry belongs to a study of lymphopenia after photon versus proton radiotherapy. Findings of the study overall: Photon-treated patients lost naive T cells and TCR diversity; proton-treated stayed stable. Post-nadir TCR diversity decline inversely tracked overall survival among those who died.

The CDR3 contains 13 residues. The germline V and J ends were trimmed by 4 bases and 8 bases, with 15 bases remaining between them. CDR1 and CDR2 from the germline V gene are SGHNT and YYREEE (reference sequence). TCRdb's copy holds only in-frame clones and misses some; the assay was immunoSEQ multiplex PCR. The sample comprises about 16,000 clones, 65% to 90% of which are singletons, and approximately 10% rests with the top ten. V gene TRBV5-4 combines with J gene TRBJ1-2; the D is unclear. The receptor was isolated from a man between 65 and 85 years old with pancreatic cancer. Specimen: peripheral blood, collected from a patient treated with proton-based radiotherapy. The CDR3 is CASSPANNWGYTF. The CDR3 DNA reads as TGTGCCAGCAGCCCCGCAAACAACTGGGGCTACACCTTC.